The rows below give T cell receptor beta chains drawn from one sample of a study of CD8 T cells in Susac syndrome. One entry per CDR3 protein results from TCRdb running MiXCR on the immunoSEQ multiplex PCR reads. The table has about 130,000 distinct CDR3 sequences, around 94% seen once. The specimen sequenced was CD8+ T cells from PBMCs. These receptors all stem from a human donor with Susac syndrome. CDR3s include the opening cysteine and the closing phenylalanine or tryptophan. Each record gives: CDR3 DNA, CDR3 protein, clone size, V gene, D gene, J gene. D genes are given only for firm matches. Expanded clones get a size class; other rows say once, few or many, or leave the size out.

CDR3nt: TGTGCCAGCAGAATTGCATCCATGAACACTGAAGCTTTCTTT; CDR3aa: CASRIASMNTEAFF; abundance: .; v_gene: TRBV12-3/TRBV12-4; d_gene: .; j_gene: TRBJ1-1
CDR3nt: TGTGCCAGCAGTGACCGACTCTTGGGGAGCTCCTACAATGAGCAGTTCTTC; CDR3aa: CASSDRLLGSSYNEQFF; abundance: .; v_gene: TRBV25-1; d_gene: .; j_gene: TRBJ2-1
CDR3nt: TGTGCCAGCAGCTTGGTGACAGGGGGCGTACCTTGGACCCAGTACTTC; CDR3aa: CASSLVTGGVPWTQYF; abundance: .; v_gene: TRBV5-6; d_gene: TRBD1; j_gene: TRBJ2-5
CDR3nt: TGTGCCAGCAGTTACTCCGCAATCTCCTACAATGAGCAGTTCTTC; CDR3aa: CASSYSAISYNEQFF; abundance: .; v_gene: TRBV6-6; d_gene: .; j_gene: TRBJ2-1
CDR3nt: TGTGCCAGCAGCGTCCGGGGAGAGCAGTTCTTC; CDR3aa: CASSVRGEQFF; abundance: .; v_gene: TRBV9; d_gene: .; j_gene: TRBJ2-1
CDR3nt: TGTGCCAGCAGCCAGACTAGCGGGGGGGCCCAAGAGACCCAGTACTTC; CDR3aa: CASSQTSGGAQETQYF; abundance: .; v_gene: TRBV7-9; d_gene: TRBD2; j_gene: TRBJ2-5
CDR3nt: TGTGCCAGCAGTATACAGGGTAATGAAAAACTGTTTTTT; CDR3aa: CASSIQGNEKLFF; abundance: .; v_gene: TRBV25-1; d_gene: .; j_gene: TRBJ1-4
CDR3nt: TGTGCCAGCGAGGCTAGCGGGGCCGAGTTGAACACCGGGGAGCTGTTTTTT; CDR3aa: CASEASGAELNTGELFF; abundance: .; v_gene: TRBV3-1; d_gene: TRBD2; j_gene: TRBJ2-2
CDR3nt: TGTGCCAGCAGCTTAGCAGCAGCGCCTTACTATGGCTACACCTTC; CDR3aa: CASSLAAAPYYGYTF; abundance: once; v_gene: TRBV7-9; d_gene: .; j_gene: TRBJ1-2
CDR3nt: TGTGCCAGTAGTATAGGAGATACGCAGTATTTT; CDR3aa: CASSIGDTQYF; abundance: once; v_gene: TRBV19; d_gene: .; j_gene: TRBJ2-3
CDR3nt: TGCGCCAGCAGCCAAGATTCTGCTAGAGGGAATGAGCAGTTCTTC; CDR3aa: CASSQDSARGNEQFF; abundance: .; v_gene: TRBV4-1; d_gene: .; j_gene: TRBJ2-1
CDR3nt: TGTGCCAGCAGCTTAGCGTTGAGGACAGCCATCCCCCGCCTCTATGGCTACACCTTC; CDR3aa: CASSLALRTAIPRLYGYTF; abundance: .; v_gene: TRBV7-2; d_gene: .; j_gene: TRBJ1-2
CDR3nt: TGTGCCAGCAGTTACTCGAAAGGGGGGGGTTATGGCTACACCTTC; CDR3aa: CASSYSKGGGYGYTF; abundance: once; v_gene: TRBV6-5; d_gene: .; j_gene: TRBJ1-2
CDR3nt: TGTGCCAGCAGCCAGAACAGGGGGCATGGCTACACCTTC; CDR3aa: CASSQNRGHGYTF; abundance: .; v_gene: TRBV6-5; d_gene: TRBD1; j_gene: TRBJ1-2
CDR3nt: TGTGCCAGCAGCTCGGCCAGGGCCCTTGGCTACACCTTC; CDR3aa: CASSSARALGYTF; abundance: .; v_gene: TRBV7-9; d_gene: .; j_gene: TRBJ1-2
CDR3nt: TGTGCCAGCAGTCCCGACAGAAACATTCAGTACTTC; CDR3aa: CASSPDRNIQYF; abundance: .; v_gene: TRBV12-3/TRBV12-4; d_gene: .; j_gene: TRBJ2-4
CDR3nt: TGTGCCAGCAGCTTAGTAAGGGAGGTCGCCAAAAACATTCAGTACTTC; CDR3aa: CASSLVREVAKNIQYF; abundance: .; v_gene: TRBV7-9; d_gene: .; j_gene: TRBJ2-4
CDR3nt: TGTGCCAGCAGCCCCCGGGACAGCGATAATTCACCCCTCCACTTT; CDR3aa: CASSPRDSDNSPLHF; abundance: .; v_gene: TRBV7-6; d_gene: TRBD1; j_gene: TRBJ1-6
CDR3nt: TGTGCCAGCAGTTTTCCAGCTAACTATGGCTACACCTTC; CDR3aa: CASSFPANYGYTF; abundance: .; v_gene: TRBV28; d_gene: .; j_gene: TRBJ1-2
CDR3nt: TGTGCCAGCAGCTTAGTTCTAGGCTACAATGAGCAGTTCTTC; CDR3aa: CASSLVLGYNEQFF; abundance: .; v_gene: TRBV7-8; d_gene: .; j_gene: TRBJ2-1
CDR3nt: TGTGCCTGGAACGCCAGAGACACCGGGGAGCTGTTTTTT; CDR3aa: CAWNARDTGELFF; abundance: .; v_gene: TRBV30; d_gene: .; j_gene: TRBJ2-2
CDR3nt: TGTGCCAGCAGCCACTGGACAGGGAATATTTCAGACACTGAAGCTTTCTTT; CDR3aa: CASSHWTGNISDTEAFF; abundance: .; v_gene: TRBV7-9; d_gene: TRBD1; j_gene: TRBJ1-1
CDR3nt: TGTGCCAGCAGTGAGGGCCCCTATGGCTACACCTTC; CDR3aa: CASSEGPYGYTF; abundance: once; v_gene: TRBV25-1; d_gene: .; j_gene: TRBJ1-2